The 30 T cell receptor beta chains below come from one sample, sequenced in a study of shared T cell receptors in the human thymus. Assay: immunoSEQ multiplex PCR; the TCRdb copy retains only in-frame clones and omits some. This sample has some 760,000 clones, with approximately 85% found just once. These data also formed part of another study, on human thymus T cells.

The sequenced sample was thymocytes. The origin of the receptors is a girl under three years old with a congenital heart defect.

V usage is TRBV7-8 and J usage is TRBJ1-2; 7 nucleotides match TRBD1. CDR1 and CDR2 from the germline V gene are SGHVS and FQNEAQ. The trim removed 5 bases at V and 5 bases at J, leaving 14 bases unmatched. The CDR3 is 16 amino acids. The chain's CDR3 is CASSPTLGQHWYGYTF. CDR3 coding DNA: TGTGCCAGCAGCCCAACGTTGGGACAGCATTGGTATGGCTACACCTTC.

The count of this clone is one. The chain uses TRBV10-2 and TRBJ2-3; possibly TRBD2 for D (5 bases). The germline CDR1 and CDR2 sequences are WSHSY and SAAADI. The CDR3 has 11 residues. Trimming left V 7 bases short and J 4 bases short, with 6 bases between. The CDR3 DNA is TGCGCCAGCAAGGAGGCAGATACGCAGTATTTT. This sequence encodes CASKEADTQYF.

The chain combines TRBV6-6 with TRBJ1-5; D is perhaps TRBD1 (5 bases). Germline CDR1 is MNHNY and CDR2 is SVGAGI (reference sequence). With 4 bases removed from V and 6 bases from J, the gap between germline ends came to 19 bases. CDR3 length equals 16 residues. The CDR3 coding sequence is TGTGCCAGCAGTTTTCCCCGTCCCCAGGGTTGTCAGCCCCAGCATTTT. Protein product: CASSFPRPQGCQPQHF.

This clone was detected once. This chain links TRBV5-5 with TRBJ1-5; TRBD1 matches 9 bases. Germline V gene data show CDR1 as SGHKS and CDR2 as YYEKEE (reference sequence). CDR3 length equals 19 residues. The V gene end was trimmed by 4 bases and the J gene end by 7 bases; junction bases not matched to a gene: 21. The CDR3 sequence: CASSRGGQGNWIGEQPQHF. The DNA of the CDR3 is TGTGCCAGCAGCCGTGGGGGACAGGGCAACTGGATCGGAGAACAGCCCCAGCATTTT.

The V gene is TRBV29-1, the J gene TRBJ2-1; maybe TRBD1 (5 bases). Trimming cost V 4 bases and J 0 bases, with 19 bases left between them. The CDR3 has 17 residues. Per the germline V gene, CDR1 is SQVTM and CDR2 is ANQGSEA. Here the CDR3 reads CSVAETAQRSSYNEQFF. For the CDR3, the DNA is TGCAGCGTTGCTGAGACAGCTCAAAGGTCCTCCTACAATGAGCAGTTCTTC.

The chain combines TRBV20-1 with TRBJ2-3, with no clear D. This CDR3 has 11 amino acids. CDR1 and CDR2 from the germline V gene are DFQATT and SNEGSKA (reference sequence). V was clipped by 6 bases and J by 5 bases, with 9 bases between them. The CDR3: CSAPLGDTQYF. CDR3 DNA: TGCAGTGCCCCCCTAGGAGATACGCAGTATTTT.

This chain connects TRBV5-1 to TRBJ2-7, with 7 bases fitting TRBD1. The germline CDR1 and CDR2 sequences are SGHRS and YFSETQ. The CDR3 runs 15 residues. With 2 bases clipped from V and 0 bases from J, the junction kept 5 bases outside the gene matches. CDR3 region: CASSFRQGASYEQYF. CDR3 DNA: TGCGCCAGCAGCTTCAGACAGGGCGCCTCCTACGAGCAGTACTTC.

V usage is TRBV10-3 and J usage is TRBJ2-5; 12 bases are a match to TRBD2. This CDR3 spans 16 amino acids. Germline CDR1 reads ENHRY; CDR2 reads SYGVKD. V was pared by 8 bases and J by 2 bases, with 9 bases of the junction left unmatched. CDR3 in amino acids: CAIGLAGGPYQETQYF. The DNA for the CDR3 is TGTGCCATCGGGCTAGCGGGGGGGCCATATCAAGAGACCCAGTACTTC.

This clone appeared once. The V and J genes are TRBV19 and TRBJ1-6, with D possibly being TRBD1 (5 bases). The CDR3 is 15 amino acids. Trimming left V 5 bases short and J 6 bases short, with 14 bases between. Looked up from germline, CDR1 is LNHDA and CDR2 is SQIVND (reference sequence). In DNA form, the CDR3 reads TGTGCCAGTAGTGAGTGGGGCCTGGGTAATTCACCCCTCCACTTT. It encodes CASSEWGLGNSPLHF.

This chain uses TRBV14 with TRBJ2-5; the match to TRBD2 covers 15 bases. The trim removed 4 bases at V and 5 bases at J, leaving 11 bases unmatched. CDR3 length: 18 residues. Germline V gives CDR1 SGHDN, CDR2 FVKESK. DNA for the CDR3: TGTGCCAGCAGCCGCGGGACTAGCGGGGGGAGGACAGTGGAGACCCAGTACTTC. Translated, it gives CASSRGTSGGRTVETQYF.

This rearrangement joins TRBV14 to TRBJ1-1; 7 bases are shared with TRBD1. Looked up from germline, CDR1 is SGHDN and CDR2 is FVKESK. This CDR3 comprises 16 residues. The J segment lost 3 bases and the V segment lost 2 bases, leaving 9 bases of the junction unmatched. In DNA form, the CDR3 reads TGTGCCAGCAGCCAACCACGACAGGGATGGGACACTGAAGCTTTCTTT. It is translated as CASSQPRQGWDTEAFF.

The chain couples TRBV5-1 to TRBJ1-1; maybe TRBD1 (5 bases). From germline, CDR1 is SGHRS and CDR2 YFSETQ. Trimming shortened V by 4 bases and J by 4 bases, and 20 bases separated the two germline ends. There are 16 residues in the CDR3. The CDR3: CASSPGDSHRPTEAFF. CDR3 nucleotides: TGCGCCAGCAGCCCAGGCGACAGCCACCGACCCACTGAAGCTTTCTTT. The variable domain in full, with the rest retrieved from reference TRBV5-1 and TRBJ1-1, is KAGVTQTPRYLIKTRGQQVTLSCSPISGHRSVSWYQQTPGQGLQFLFEYFSETQRNKGNFPGRFSGRQFSNSRSEMNVSTLELGDSALYLCASSPGDSHRPTEAFFGQGTRLTVV.

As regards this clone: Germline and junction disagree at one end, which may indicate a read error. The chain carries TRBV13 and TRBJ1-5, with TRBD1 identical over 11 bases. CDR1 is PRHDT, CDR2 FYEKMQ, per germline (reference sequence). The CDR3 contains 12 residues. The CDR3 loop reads CASSFGTGGKNF. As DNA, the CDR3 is TGTGCCAGCAGCTTCGGGACAGGGGGTAAGAATTTT.

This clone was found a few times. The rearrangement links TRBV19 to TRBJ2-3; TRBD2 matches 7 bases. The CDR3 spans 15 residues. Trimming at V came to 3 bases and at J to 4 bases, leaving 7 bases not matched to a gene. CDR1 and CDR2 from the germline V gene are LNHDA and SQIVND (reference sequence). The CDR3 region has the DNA TGTGCCAGTAGTATCCGAGGACGGGGGGCAGATACGCAGTATTTT. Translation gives CASSIRGRGADTQYF.

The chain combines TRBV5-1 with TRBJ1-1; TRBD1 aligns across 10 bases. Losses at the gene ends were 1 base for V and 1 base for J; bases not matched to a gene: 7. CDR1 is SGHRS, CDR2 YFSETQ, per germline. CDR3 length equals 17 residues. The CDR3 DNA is TGCGCCAGCAGCTTGTGGGGACAGGGGTTAGGGAACACTGAAGCTTTCTTT. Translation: CASSLWGQGLGNTEAFF.

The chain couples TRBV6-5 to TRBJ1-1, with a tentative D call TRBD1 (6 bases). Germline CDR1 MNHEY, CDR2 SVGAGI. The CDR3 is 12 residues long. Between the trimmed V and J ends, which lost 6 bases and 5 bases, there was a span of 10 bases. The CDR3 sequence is CASRAQGTEAFF. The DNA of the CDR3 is TGTGCCAGCAGGGCCCAGGGGACTGAAGCTTTCTTT.

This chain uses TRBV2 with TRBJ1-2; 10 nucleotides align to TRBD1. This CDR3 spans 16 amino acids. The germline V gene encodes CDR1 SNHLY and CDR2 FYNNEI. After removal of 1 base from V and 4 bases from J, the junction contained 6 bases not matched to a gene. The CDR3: CASSEDRTGGPYGYTF. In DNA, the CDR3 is TGTGCCAGCAGTGAAGATCGGACAGGGGGTCCCTATGGCTACACCTTC.

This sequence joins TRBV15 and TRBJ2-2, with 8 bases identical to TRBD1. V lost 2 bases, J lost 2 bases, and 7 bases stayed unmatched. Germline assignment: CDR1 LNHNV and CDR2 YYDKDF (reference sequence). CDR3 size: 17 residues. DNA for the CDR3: TGTGCCACCAGCAGACCAACGACAGGGGAAAACACCGGGGAGCTGTTTTTT. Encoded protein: CATSRPTTGENTGELFF.

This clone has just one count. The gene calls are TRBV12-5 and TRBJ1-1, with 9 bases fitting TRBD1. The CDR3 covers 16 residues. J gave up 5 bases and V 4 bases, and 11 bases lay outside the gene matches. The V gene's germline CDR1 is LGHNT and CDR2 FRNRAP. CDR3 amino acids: CASGSNPGQGRTEAFF. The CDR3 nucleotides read TGTGCTAGTGGTTCGAACCCGGGACAGGGACGTACTGAAGCTTTCTTT.

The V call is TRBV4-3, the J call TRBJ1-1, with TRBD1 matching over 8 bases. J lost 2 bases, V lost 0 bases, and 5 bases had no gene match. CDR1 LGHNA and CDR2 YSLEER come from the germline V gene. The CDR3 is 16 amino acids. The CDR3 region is CASSQDTQGANTEAFF. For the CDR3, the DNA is TGCGCCAGCAGCCAAGATACCCAGGGGGCAAACACTGAAGCTTTCTTT.

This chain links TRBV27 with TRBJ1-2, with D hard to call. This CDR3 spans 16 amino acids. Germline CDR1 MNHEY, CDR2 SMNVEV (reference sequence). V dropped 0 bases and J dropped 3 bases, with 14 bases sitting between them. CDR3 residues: CASSLSPQVGHYGYTF. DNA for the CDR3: TGTGCCAGCAGTTTATCACCCCAGGTGGGCCACTATGGCTACACCTTC.

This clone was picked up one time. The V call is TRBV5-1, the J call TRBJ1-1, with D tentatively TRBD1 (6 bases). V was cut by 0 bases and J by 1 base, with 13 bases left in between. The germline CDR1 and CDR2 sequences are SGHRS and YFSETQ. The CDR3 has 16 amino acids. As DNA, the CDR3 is TGCGCCAGCAGCTTGGTAACAGGGATACCGAACACTGAAGCTTTCTTT. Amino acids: CASSLVTGIPNTEAFF. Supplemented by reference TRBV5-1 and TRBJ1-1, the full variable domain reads KAGVTQTPRYLIKTRGQQVTLSCSPISGHRSVSWYQQTPGQGLQFLFEYFSETQRNKGNFPGRFSGRQFSNSRSEMNVSTLELGDSALYLCASSLVTGIPNTEAFFGQGTRLTVV.

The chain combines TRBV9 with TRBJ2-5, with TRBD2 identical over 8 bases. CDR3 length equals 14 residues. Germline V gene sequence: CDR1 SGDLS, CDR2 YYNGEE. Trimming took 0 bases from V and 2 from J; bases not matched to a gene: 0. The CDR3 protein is CASSVAGGQETQYF. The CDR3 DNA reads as TGTGCCAGCAGCGTAGCGGGGGGGCAAGAGACCCAGTACTTC.

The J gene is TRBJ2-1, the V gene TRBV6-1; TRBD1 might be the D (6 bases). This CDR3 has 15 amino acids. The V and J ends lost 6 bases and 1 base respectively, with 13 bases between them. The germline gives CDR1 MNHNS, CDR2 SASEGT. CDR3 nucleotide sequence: TGTGCCAGCAGGAAAAACAGGGTATCCTACAATGAGCAGTTCTTC. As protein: CASRKNRVSYNEQFF.

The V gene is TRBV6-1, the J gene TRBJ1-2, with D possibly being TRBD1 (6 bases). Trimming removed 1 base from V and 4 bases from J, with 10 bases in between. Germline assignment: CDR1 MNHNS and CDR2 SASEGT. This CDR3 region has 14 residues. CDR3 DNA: TGTGCCAGCAGTGAAGGGGGGCGACTCTATGGCTACACCTTC. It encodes CASSEGGRLYGYTF.

DNA of the CDR3: TGTGCCAGCAGTTCAGCAGGGGGTATAACCTATGGCTACACCTTC. Translation gives CASSSAGGITYGYTF. This chain links TRBV27 with TRBJ1-2; 7 positions match TRBD1. The trim removed 4 bases at V and 4 bases at J, leaving 9 bases unmatched. CDR1 is MNHEY and CDR2 is SMNVEV in the germline V gene (reference sequence). This CDR3 is built from 15 residues.

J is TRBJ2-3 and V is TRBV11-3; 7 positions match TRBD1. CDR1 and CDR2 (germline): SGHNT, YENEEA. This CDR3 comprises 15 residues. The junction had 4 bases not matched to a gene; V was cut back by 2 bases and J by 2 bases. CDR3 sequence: CASSLPGTDTDTQYF. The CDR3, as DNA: TGTGCCAGCAGCTTACCCGGGACAGACACAGATACGCAGTATTTT.

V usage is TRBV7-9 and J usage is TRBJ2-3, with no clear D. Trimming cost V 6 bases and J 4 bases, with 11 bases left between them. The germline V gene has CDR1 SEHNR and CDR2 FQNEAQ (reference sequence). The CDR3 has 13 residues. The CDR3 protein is CASSFAGSDTQYF. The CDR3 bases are TGTGCCAGCAGTTTCGCCGGGTCAGATACGCAGTATTTT.

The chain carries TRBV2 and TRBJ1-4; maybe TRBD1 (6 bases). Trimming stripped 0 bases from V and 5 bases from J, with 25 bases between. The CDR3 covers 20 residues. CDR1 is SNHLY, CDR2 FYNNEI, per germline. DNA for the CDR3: TGTGCCAGCAGTGAAGCGGGAGGGGGGCCCATTGCGAACCGGAATGAAAAACTGTTTTTT. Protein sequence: CASSEAGGGPIANRNEKLFF.

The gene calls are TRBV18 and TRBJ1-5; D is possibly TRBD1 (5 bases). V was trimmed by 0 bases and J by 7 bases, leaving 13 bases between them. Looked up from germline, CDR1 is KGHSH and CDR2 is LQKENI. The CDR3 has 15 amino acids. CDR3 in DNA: TGTGCCAGCTCACCACCGGTCAGGGCCCCCCAGCCCCAGCATTTT. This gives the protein CASSPPVRAPQPQHF. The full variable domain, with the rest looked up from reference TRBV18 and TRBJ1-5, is NAGVMQNPRHLVRRRGQEARLRCSPMKGHSHVYWYRQLPEEGLKFMVYLQKENIIDESGMPKERFSAEFPKEGPSILRIQQVVRGDSAAYFCASSPPVRAPQPQHFGDGTRLSIL.